The present T cell receptor beta chain was sequenced within a study of T cells in Graves' hyperthyroidism and ophthalmopathy. Overall study results and limits: With a median lead of 6.5 months before onset, the model predicted ophthalmopathy.

RNA transcripts provided the source from which TCR beta CDR3 regions were amplified. A set of HTBI primers served as the primers for a first-round RT-PCR of the TCR CDR3. TCRdb processed the multiplex PCR reads anew with MiXCR; each CDR3 protein has one entry. The repertoire holds 550,000 to 800,000 distinct CDR3 sequences, with less than 20% as singletons. With respect to this clonotype: The antigen remains unidentified.

Germline CDR1 SEHNR, CDR2 FQNEAQ (reference sequence). This CDR3 spans 13 amino acids. Trimming removed 5 bases from V and 0 bases from J, with 8 bases in between. Stable Graves' hyperthyroidism denoted no ophthalmopathy progression over 18 months. Exclusions: uncontrolled infection, other autoimmune disease, pregnancy, lactation. PBMCs were collected from a roughly 9.7 ml volume of fresh peripheral blood. The sample taken for sequencing was blood. This chain links TRBV7-9 with TRBJ2-7, with D unresolved. The receptor was derived from a man in his late teens or twenties with Graves' hyperthyroidism. This chain's CDR3 is CASSTSSSYEQYF. CDR3 bases: TGTGCCAGCAGCACTTCAAGCTCCTACGAGCAGTACTTC. The complete variable domain, with remaining parts taken from reference TRBV7-9 and TRBJ2-7, reads DTGVSQNPRHKITKRGQNVTFRCDPISEHNRLYWYRQTLGQGPEFLTYFQNEAQLEKSRLLSDRFSAERPKGSFSTLEIQRTEQGDSAMYLCASSTSSSYEQYFGPGTRLTVT.